These 15 T cell receptor beta chains were all obtained from the same sample, sequenced in a study of cytomegalovirus exposure and HLA in healthy donors. This PCR relied on a set of 60 Vbeta primers and 13 Jbeta primers. Measured with immunoSEQ multiplex PCR; TCRdb has only the in-frame clones, and not every one. The sample consists of around 200,000 clones, around 89% of them appearing once. Material: PBMCs. The receptor source for this set is a woman aged 18-29 years in good health and CMV-seronegative.

The CDR3 protein is CASSQAASGESYEQYF. DNA of the CDR3: TGTGCCAGCAGCCAAGCGGCTAGCGGGGAGTCCTACGAGCAGTACTTC. The chain carries TRBV4-2 and TRBJ2-7; 9 nucleotides line up with TRBD2. The length of the CDR3 is 16 residues. The germline V gene has CDR1 LGHNA and CDR2 YNFKEQ. With V trimmed by 1 base and J by 1 base, 5 bases remained unmatched.

This rearrangement joins TRBV25-1 to TRBJ2-7, with TRBD2 matching over 13 bases. CDR3 length equals 14 residues. Germline trimming cut 2 bases from V and 10 bases from J; bases unmatched to any gene: 5. Germline V lookup: CDR1 MGHDK, CDR2 SYGVNS. In nucleotides, the CDR3 is TGTGCCAGCAGTGAAACTAGCGGGAGGGCCCACCAGTACTTC. Protein sequence: CASSETSGRAHQYF.

The V and J genes are TRBV4-1 and TRBJ2-3; 8 bases map to TRBD2. The CDR3 has 18 residues. CDR1 and CDR2 (germline): MGHRA, YSYEKL. V dropped 4 bases and J dropped 2; count of bases not matched to a gene: 14. CDR3 loop: CASSPGLVRAGVTDTQYF. CDR3 coding DNA: TGCGCCAGCAGCCCTGGACTAGTTCGAGCGGGAGTCACAGATACGCAGTATTTT.

The V and J genes are TRBV30 and TRBJ2-1; 12 bases are a match to TRBD2. CDR1 GTSNPN and CDR2 SVGIG come from the germline V gene (reference sequence). This CDR3 comprises 16 residues. With 3 bases clipped from V and 4 bases from J, the junction kept 7 bases outside the gene matches. The CDR3 sequence is CAWSLAGGPGYNEQFF. For the CDR3, the DNA is TGTGCCTGGAGCCTAGCGGGAGGGCCGGGTTACAATGAGCAGTTCTTC.

This rearrangement joins TRBV7-2 to TRBJ2-1, with D possibly TRBD1 on 5 matching bases. CDR3 size: 15 residues. CDR1 and CDR2 from the germline V gene are SGHTA and FQGNSA. V gave up 1 base and J gave up 9 bases, with 16 bases separating them. CDR3 coding DNA: TGTGCCAGCAGCTTAGAGGTTAGGGGCGTCACTGAGCAGTTCTTC. It codes for CASSLEVRGVTEQFF.

The V gene is TRBV19, the J gene TRBJ2-1; 8 positions agree with TRBD2. This CDR3 comprises 13 residues. Germline assignment: CDR1 LNHDA and CDR2 SQIVND (reference sequence). The V and J ends lost 3 bases and 10 bases, in that order; junction bases with no gene match: 5. The CDR3 is CASSISGGAEQFF. CDR3 in DNA: TGTGCCAGTAGTATCTCGGGGGGGGCGGAGCAGTTCTTC.

The J gene is TRBJ1-6, the V gene TRBV23-1; 8 bases match TRBD1. TRBV23-1 is marked as an open reading frame, function uncertain. The CDR3 runs 15 residues. The ends lost 2 bases at V and 10 bases at J; junction bases unmatched: 7. The CDR3 coding sequence is TGCGCCAGCAGTCAAACAGGGACAGGCAACTCACCCCTCCACTTT. As protein: CASSQTGTGNSPLHF.

This rearrangement joins TRBV2 to TRBJ2-7; the match to TRBD1 covers 8 bases. J lost 0 bases, V lost 6 bases, and 10 bases had no gene match. The CDR3 length is 16 residues. Germline V gives CDR1 SNHLY, CDR2 FYNNEI. CDR3 coding DNA: TGTGCCAGCAGGTTACCCAGGGGGCCCTTCTCCTACGAGCAGTACTTC. Its protein product is CASRLPRGPFSYEQYF.

CDR3 loop: CASRDWTSGTGELFF. CDR3 nucleotide sequence: TGTGCCAGCAGAGATTGGACTAGCGGGACCGGGGAGCTGTTTTTT. The rearrangement uses TRBV2 and TRBJ2-2, with 11 bases matching TRBD2. Looked up from germline, CDR1 is SNHLY and CDR2 is FYNNEI. After removal of 6 bases from V and 5 bases from J, the junction contained 5 bases not matched to a gene. This CDR3 spans 15 amino acids.

The chain couples TRBV7-9 to TRBJ1-2, with TRBD1 matching over 9 bases. CDR1 is SEHNR and CDR2 is FQNEAQ in the germline V gene (reference sequence). The ends lost 1 base at V and 1 base at J; junction bases unmatched: 4. This CDR3 has 16 amino acids. The CDR3 DNA is TGTGCCAGCAGCTTAGTCGGGACAGGGATTAACTATGGCTACACCTTC. Its translation is CASSLVGTGINYGYTF.

This sequence joins TRBV5-1 and TRBJ2-3, with a weak D call TRBD1 (6 bases). The CDR3 has 16 amino acids. V was pared by 0 bases and J by 2 bases, with 13 bases between. CDR1 and CDR2 (germline): SGHRS, YFSETQ. The CDR3 sequence: CASSLEGQGPTDTQYF. The CDR3 region has the DNA TGCGCCAGCAGCTTGGAAGGCCAGGGGCCCACAGATACGCAGTATTTT. Looking up the rest from reference TRBV5-1 and TRBJ2-3 gives the full variable domain: KAGVTQTPRYLIKTRGQQVTLSCSPISGHRSVSWYQQTPGQGLQFLFEYFSETQRNKGNFPGRFSGRQFSNSRSEMNVSTLELGDSALYLCASSLEGQGPTDTQYFGPGTRLTVL.

The V call is TRBV6-5, the J call TRBJ1-2; D ambiguous. The CDR3 is made up of 13 amino acids. Germline CDR1 and CDR2: MNHEY and SVGAGI. V was shortened by 6 bases and J by 7 bases, with 15 bases between the two germline ends. The CDR3 protein is CASSLAGYGGYTF. Here the CDR3 DNA reads TGTGCCAGCAGCCTCGCGGGGTACGGTGGCTACACCTTC.

The V and J genes are TRBV6-5 and TRBJ1-2; D is possibly TRBD1 (6 bases). Germline loops: CDR1 MNHEY, CDR2 SVGAGI. This CDR3 is built from 15 residues. Between the trimmed V and J ends, which lost 0 bases and 2 bases, there was a span of 10 bases. The CDR3: CASSYSGTPNYGYTF. The CDR3 bases are TGTGCCAGCAGTTACTCCGGGACACCCAACTATGGCTACACCTTC.

This clone appeared a few times. This sequence joins TRBV19 and TRBJ2-1; tentatively, D is TRBD1 (6 bases). The CDR3 runs to 13 residues. Germline CDR1 is LNHDA and CDR2 is SQIVND (reference sequence). Trimming shortened V by 4 bases and J by 5 bases, and 9 bases separated the two germline ends. The CDR3 bases are TGTGCCAGTAGTACGGACAGCAACAATGAGCAGTTCTTC. As protein: CASSTDSNNEQFF.

The rearrangement links TRBV7-2 to TRBJ2-5; 7 bases are a match to TRBD1. Trimming removed 5 bases from V and 3 bases from J; junction bases left unmatched: 3. CDR1 and CDR2 from the germline V gene are SGHTA and FQGNSA. The CDR3 sequence is 13 residues long. The CDR3 bases are TGTGCCAGCAGCCGGGACAGTAAAGAGACCCAGTACTTC. Encoded protein: CASSRDSKETQYF. Full variable domain (missing parts from reference TRBV7-2 and TRBJ2-5): GAGVSQSPSNKVTEKGKDVELRCDPISGHTALYWYRQSLGQGLEFLIYFQGNSAPDKSGLPSDRFSAERTGGSVSTLTIQRTQQEDSAVYLCASSRDSKETQYFGPGTRLLVL.